Sequencing of this TCR beta chain was carried out in a study of cytomegalovirus exposure and HLA in healthy donors. This clone was seen a few times. This CDR3 is 15 amino acids long. The germline V gene has CDR1 SNHLY and CDR2 FYNNEI. The J segment lost 10 bases and the V segment lost 6 bases, leaving 8 bases of the junction unmatched. The PCR used 60 Vbeta and 13 Jbeta primers. Sequencing used immunoSEQ multiplex PCR; TCRdb keeps in-frame clones, though not all of them. The data contain over 110,000 clones, 73% of them singletons. This sequence joins TRBV2 and TRBJ1-6; 11 bases map to TRBD1. This sequence originates from a woman between 40 and 50 years old in good health and CMV-seronegative. Sequenced sample: PBMCs. In nucleotides, the CDR3 is TGTGCCAGCAGGAAGGACAGGGGGCGCGAATCACCCCTCCACTTT. Translated: CASRKDRGRESPLHF.